Reported below is one TCR beta chain. The sample comes from a study of blood T cell repertoires in COVID-19. About the study: Donors in the United States, Italy and Spain gave samples during acute or convalescent COVID-19. Sources were T cells, B-cell-depleted T cells, or PBMCs; the material itself was cDNA or gDNA.

As handled by the study authors: The assay estimated nucleated cells by amplifying reference gene primers. Here immunoSEQ multiplex PCR was the method, and the copy in TCRdb shows in-frame clones only, minus some. V and J calls and clone size follow that table, whereas D and trimming were derived from the DNA. This sample carries 35,000 to 50,000 clones, roughly four fifths of them seen once, and the ten largest clones take 24%. The ends lost 4 bases at V and 0 bases at J; junction bases unmatched: 14. Germline CDR1 and CDR2: SGDLS and YYNGEE. The CDR3 loop spans 19 amino acids. The sample consisted of peripheral blood. The chain couples TRBV9 to TRBJ2-2; 8 bases agree with TRBD1. The sequence was obtained from a human donor with acute or convalescent COVID-19. The donor label of this sample is uncertain. Here the CDR3 DNA reads TGTGCCAGCAGCCCGCGACGAACTCTACAGGGGGCGAACACCGGGGAGCTGTTTTTT. Encoded protein: CASSPRRTLQGANTGELFF.